These 11 T cell receptor beta chains came from one sample sequenced in a study of blood T cell repertoires in COVID-19 (dated by TCRdb to the early 2020s). Libraries were prepared through the immunoSEQ multiplex PCR assay. What TCRdb holds here is the immuneACCESS table cut down to in-frame rearrangements. Part of the clones is not present; checked against another copy, under half of the missing clones reflect an unresolved V gene, and the others are unexplained. The sample data list 300,000 to 350,000 clones, and 87% of these were observed just once. The ten largest clones represent about 6% of the sample. The sample consisted of peripheral blood. The receptors come from a woman aged 50 to 60 with COVID-19, enrolled during active disease.

For the CDR3, the DNA is TGTGCCAGCAGCCAAGACCTAGCGACCACATCCTCCTACGAGCAGTACTTC. Translating gives CASSQDLATTSSYEQYF. The chain couples TRBV4-2 to TRBJ2-7; tentatively, D is TRBD2 (6 bases). V was trimmed by 0 bases and J by 0 bases, leaving 15 bases between them. The CDR3 is 17 residues long. CDR1 is LGHNA, CDR2 YNFKEQ, per germline.

The rearrangement uses TRBV6-2 or TRBV6-3 and TRBJ2-4; D not resolved. Germline V lookup: CDR1 MNHEY, CDR2 SVGEGT. Trimming removed 0 bases at V and 0 bases at J, with 12 bases between. This CDR3 has 17 amino acids. CDR3 region: CASSYSGWALAKNIQYF. The CDR3 nucleotides read TGTGCCAGCAGTTACTCAGGCTGGGCATTAGCCAAAAACATTCAGTACTTC.

V gene TRBV7-2 combines with J gene TRBJ2-1; 11 positions agree with TRBD2. V shed 3 bases, J shed 12 bases, and the junction held 7 bases outside the gene matches. Germline V gene lookup returns CDR1 SGHTA and CDR2 FQGNSA. The CDR3 totals 14 residues. The CDR3 loop is CASSFGPSGGMQFF. The CDR3 DNA reads TGTGCCAGCAGCTTCGGGCCTAGCGGGGGGATGCAGTTCTTC. The full variable domain, its missing parts supplied by reference TRBV7-2 and TRBJ2-1, is GAGVSQSPSNKVTEKGKDVELRCDPISGHTALYWYRQSLGQGLEFLIYFQGNSAPDKSGLPSDRFSAERTGGSVSTLTIQRTQQEDSAVYLCASSFGPSGGMQFFGPGTRLTVL.

The genes are TRBV28 and TRBJ1-1; D unclear. Germline-derived CDR1 and CDR2 are MDHEN and SYDVKM. This CDR3 is built from 14 residues. V was pared by 6 bases and J by 0 bases, with 11 bases between. The CDR3 is CASSPLDLNTEAFF. The CDR3, as DNA: TGTGCCAGCAGCCCGCTAGACTTGAACACTGAAGCTTTCTTT.

The chain joins TRBV2 to TRBJ2-3; 12 bases align to TRBD2. Germline values: CDR1 SNHLY, CDR2 FYNNEI. The CDR3 runs 15 residues. The J segment lost 4 bases and the V segment lost 6 bases, leaving 5 bases of the junction unmatched. This CDR3 is CASRLTSGGADTQYF. In nucleotides, the CDR3 is TGTGCCAGCAGGTTGACTAGCGGGGGAGCAGATACGCAGTATTTT. Full variable domain (outside the CDR3, taken from reference TRBV2 and TRBJ2-3): EPEVTQTPSHQVTQMGQEVILRCVPISNHLYFYWYRQILGQKVEFLVSFYNNEISEKSEIFDDQFSVERPDGSNFTLKIRSTKLEDSAMYFCASRLTSGGADTQYFGPGTRLTVL.

V and J are TRBV20-1 and TRBJ2-7, with a weak D call TRBD2 (6 bases). CDR3 size: 14 residues. V was cut by 3 bases and J by 3 bases, with 15 bases left in between. From germline, CDR1 is DFQATT and CDR2 SNEGSKA (reference sequence). As DNA, the CDR3 is TGCAGTGCTAGTTTTGCGGGGCCACTCTACGAGCAGTACTTC. As protein: CSASFAGPLYEQYF.

Note on this clone: Other DNA sequences from this sample encode an identical CDR3 as well. J is TRBJ2-1 and V is TRBV5-1; D unclear. Germline lookup yields CDR1 SGHRS and CDR2 YFSETQ. V shed 0 bases and J shed 7 bases, with 5 bases lying between them. CDR3 size: 12 residues. The CDR3 DNA sequence: TGCGCCAGCAGCTTGGGCAGTAATGAGCAGTTCTTC. Translation: CASSLGSNEQFF. Based on the CDR3 plus reference TRBV5-1 and TRBJ2-1, the full variable domain is KAGVTQTPRYLIKTRGQQVTLSCSPISGHRSVSWYQQTPGQGLQFLFEYFSETQRNKGNFPGRFSGRQFSNSRSEMNVSTLELGDSALYLCASSLGSNEQFFGPGTRLTVL.

With respect to this clone: The identical CDR3 is also encoded by other nucleotide sequences in the sample. The J gene is TRBJ2-7, the V gene TRBV2, with no clear D. Trimming stripped 9 bases from V and 0 bases from J, with 3 bases between. Germline V gene sequence: CDR1 SNHLY, CDR2 FYNNEI. This CDR3 is 10 amino acids long. Here the CDR3 reads CASRSYEQYF. The DNA for the CDR3 is TGTGCCAGTCGCTCCTACGAGCAGTACTTC.

This clone was counted a single time. The chain links TRBV4-2 to TRBJ2-7, with D maybe TRBD2 (5 bases). The CDR3 totals 13 residues. V lost 1 base and J lost 4, with 8 bases in between. The germline V gene encodes CDR1 LGHNA and CDR2 YNFKEQ. The CDR3 loop is CASSQVGVYEQYF. CDR3 nucleotides: TGTGCCAGCAGCCAAGTCGGGGTTTACGAGCAGTACTTC.

The chain links TRBV12-5 to TRBJ2-7, with D possibly matching TRBD1 (6 bases). Germline V gives CDR1 LGHNT, CDR2 FRNRAP. CDR3 length: 14 residues. V was clipped by 3 bases and J by 0 bases, with 9 bases between them. The CDR3 DNA follows: TGTGCTAGTGGTTTTCAGGGGAGCTCCTACGAGCAGTACTTC. Amino acids: CASGFQGSSYEQYF. The variable domain in full, with the rest retrieved from reference TRBV12-5 and TRBJ2-7, is DARVTQTPRHKVTEMGQEVTMRCQPILGHNTVFWYRQTMMQGLELLAYFRNRAPLDDSGMPKDRFSAEMPDATLATLKIQPSEPRDSAVYFCASGFQGSSYEQYFGPGTRLTVT.

The V gene is TRBV19, the J gene TRBJ1-5; no firm D call. V was clipped by 8 bases and J by 4 bases, with 21 bases between them. The CDR3 has 16 amino acids. The germline V gene encodes CDR1 LNHDA and CDR2 SQIVND (reference sequence). CDR3 in amino acids: CASGNGNSWENQPQHF. Written as DNA, the CDR3 is TGTGCCAGTGGGAATGGGAACAGCTGGGAGAATCAGCCCCAGCATTTT.